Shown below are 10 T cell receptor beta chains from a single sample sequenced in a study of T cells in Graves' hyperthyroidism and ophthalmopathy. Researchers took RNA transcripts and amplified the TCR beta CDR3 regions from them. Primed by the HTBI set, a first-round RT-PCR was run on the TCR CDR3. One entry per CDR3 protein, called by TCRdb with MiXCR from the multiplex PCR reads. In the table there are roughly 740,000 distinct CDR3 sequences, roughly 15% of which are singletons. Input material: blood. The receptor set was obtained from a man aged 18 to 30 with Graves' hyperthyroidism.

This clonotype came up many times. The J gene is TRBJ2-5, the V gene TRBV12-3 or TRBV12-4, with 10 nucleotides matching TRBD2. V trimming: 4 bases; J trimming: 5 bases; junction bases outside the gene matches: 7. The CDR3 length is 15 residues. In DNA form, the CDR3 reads TGTGCCAGCAGTTCTTCTAGCGGGAGTGGGGAGACCCAGTACTTC. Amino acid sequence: CASSSSSGSGETQYF.

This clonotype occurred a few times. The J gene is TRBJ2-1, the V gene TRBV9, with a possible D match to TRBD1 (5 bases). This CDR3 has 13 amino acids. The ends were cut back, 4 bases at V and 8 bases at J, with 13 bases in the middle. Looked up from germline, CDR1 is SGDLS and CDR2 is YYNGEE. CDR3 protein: CASSRGYAYEQFF. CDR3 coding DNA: TGTGCCAGCAGCAGGGGATACGCGTATGAGCAGTTCTTC.

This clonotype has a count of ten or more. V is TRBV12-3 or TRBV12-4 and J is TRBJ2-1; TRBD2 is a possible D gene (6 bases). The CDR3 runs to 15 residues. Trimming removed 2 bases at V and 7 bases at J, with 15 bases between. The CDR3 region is CASSLTSSGVNEQFF. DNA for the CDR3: TGTGCCAGCAGTTTAACTAGCTCCGGGGTAAATGAGCAGTTCTTC.

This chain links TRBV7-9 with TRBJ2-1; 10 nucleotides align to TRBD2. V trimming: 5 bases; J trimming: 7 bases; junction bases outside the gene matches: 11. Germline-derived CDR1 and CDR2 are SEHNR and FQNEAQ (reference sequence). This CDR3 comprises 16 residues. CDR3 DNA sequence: TGTGCCAGCAGCATTCCTAGCGGGAGCCCCTGGAATGAGCAGTTCTTC. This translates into CASSIPSGSPWNEQFF.

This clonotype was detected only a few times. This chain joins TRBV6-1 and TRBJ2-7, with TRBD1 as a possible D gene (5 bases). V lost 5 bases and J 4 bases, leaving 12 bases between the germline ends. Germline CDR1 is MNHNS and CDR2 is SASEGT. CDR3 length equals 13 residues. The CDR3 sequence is CASSRAGRYEQYF. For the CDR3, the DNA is TGTGCCAGCAGTCGTGCAGGGCGATACGAGCAGTACTTC.

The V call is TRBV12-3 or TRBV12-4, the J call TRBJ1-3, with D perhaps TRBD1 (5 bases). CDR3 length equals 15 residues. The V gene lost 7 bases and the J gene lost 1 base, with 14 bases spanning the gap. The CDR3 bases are TGTGCCAGCATTCGGGACCCCTATTCTGGAAACACCATATATTTT. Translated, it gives CASIRDPYSGNTIYF.

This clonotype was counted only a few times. CDR3 sequence: CATSRDTWETQYF. In DNA, the CDR3 is TGTGCCACCAGCAGAGATACATGGGAGACCCAGTACTTC. The chain uses TRBV15 and TRBJ2-5; unclear D gene. The CDR3 runs 13 residues. The germline gives CDR1 LNHNV, CDR2 YYDKDF (reference sequence). V shed 0 bases and J shed 5 bases, with 7 bases lying between them.

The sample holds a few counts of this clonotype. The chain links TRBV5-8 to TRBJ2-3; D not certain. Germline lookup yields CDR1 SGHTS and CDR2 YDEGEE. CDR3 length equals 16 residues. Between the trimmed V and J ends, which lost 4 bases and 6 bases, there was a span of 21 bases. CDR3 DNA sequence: TGTGCCAGCAGCCAGGAGCCCTCGGTATTAGGTGATACGCAGTATTTT. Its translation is CASSQEPSVLGDTQYF.

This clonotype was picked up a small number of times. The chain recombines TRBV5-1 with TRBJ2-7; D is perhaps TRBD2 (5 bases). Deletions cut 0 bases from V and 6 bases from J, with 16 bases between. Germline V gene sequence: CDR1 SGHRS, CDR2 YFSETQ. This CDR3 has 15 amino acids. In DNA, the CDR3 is TGCGCCAGCAGCTTGGCCGAACTAGTTGGGGTCGAGCAGTACTTC. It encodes CASSLAELVGVEQYF.

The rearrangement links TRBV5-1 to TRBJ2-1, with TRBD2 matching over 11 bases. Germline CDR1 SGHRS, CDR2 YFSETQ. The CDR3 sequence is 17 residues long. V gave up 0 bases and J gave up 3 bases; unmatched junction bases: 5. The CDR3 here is CASSLGTSGSFYNEQFF. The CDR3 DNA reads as TGCGCCAGCAGCTTGGGCACTAGCGGGAGCTTCTACAATGAGCAGTTCTTC. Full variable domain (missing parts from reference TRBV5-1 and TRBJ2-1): KAGVTQTPRYLIKTRGQQVTLSCSPISGHRSVSWYQQTPGQGLQFLFEYFSETQRNKGNFPGRFSGRQFSNSRSEMNVSTLELGDSALYLCASSLGTSGSFYNEQFFGPGTRLTVL.